This TCR beta chain comes out of a study of PD-1 blockade in classical Hodgkin lymphoma (dated by TCRdb to 2019 to 2021). Regarding the study in general: Nivolumab dosing was 3 mg/kg intravenously every 2 weeks, continuing until either disease progression or unacceptable toxicity. To define a peripheral blood immune signature of response to PD-1 blockade in classical Hodgkin lymphoma, the study combined TCR beta sequencing with CyTOF. Overall study results and their limits: A significant rise by C4D1 was seen in CD4+ but not CD8+ TCR diversity (p=0.0027 vs p=0.16), with the rise being most apparent in complete responders (p=0.02). Diversity was lower in patients who began nivolumab less than 1 year after ASCT, so these patients were left out of later analyses to avoid confounding by immune reconstitution. Baseline TCR diversity was reported to be lower in newly diagnosed patients than in healthy donors and to be lower still in relapsed/refractory patients. The study was limited to a single clinical trial cohort, and causes of repertoire differences, possibly disease activity or prior therapy, remained undefined. Trial patients with a complete response had baseline diversity similar to that of newly diagnosed patients, while partial responders and progressors had significantly lower diversity.

The Qiagen DNeasy kit was used to extract genomic DNA both from unsorted PBMCs and from the negatively selected CD4+ and CD8+ fractions. TCR beta CDR3 regions were subjected to amplification by immunoSEQ multiplex PCR with primers that anneal to V and J segments. A synthetic immune receptor repertoire was used to minimize amplification bias, and any residual bias was removed computationally once sequencing was done. Under the source paper's analysis protocol: Repertoire diversity was quantified as the Shannon entropy index using custom Python scripts. Unsorted, CD4+ and CD8+ repertoires were examined separately, except in combined analyses, for which CD4+ and CD8+ sequences were merged in silico. Clonal expansion was defined as at least a 2-fold frequency increase after treatment relative to C1D1, with a pseudocount of 0.5 for undetected baseline clones. Singleton clones were defined as clones with 0 or 1 copy at C1D1, and non-singleton clones were defined as clones with 2 or more copies. Clones expanded in unsorted samples were labelled as CD4+, CD8+ or unknown by matching protein sequences in sorted samples from the same patient. Wilcoxon tests were applied to paired samples to test diversity changes from C1D1 to C4D1. In its TCRdb copy, this immuneACCESS table keeps in-frame sequences only and misses some clones. Where compared with another copy, unresolved V genes explain less than half of these, and the others have no known cause. V and J calls and clone size are as listed in that table; D and trimming were resolved from the DNA. Recorded for this sample are roughly 60,000 clones; approximately 90% of them occurred a single time. Together, the top ten hold more than 5% of the sample.

With regard to this clone: Its antigen has not been determined. The record has no base qualities; no much larger clone is one base away.

The time point label for this specimen denotes: cycle 2 day 1 (C2D1) of nivolumab. Every trial patient had relapsed following autologous stem cell transplantation, and prior brentuximab vedotin exposure was what differed among cohorts A, B and C. A total of under 70 patients with relapsed/refractory classical Hodgkin lymphoma made up the trial cohort, and each patient's best overall response was complete response, partial response or progressive disease. Single-agent nivolumab was administered to trial patients in the multi-cohort phase II CheckMate 205 trial. An independent review committee assessed best overall response by applying the 2007 International Working Group response criteria. Trial PBMCs were collected just before the start of nivolumab (C1D1) and during therapy at cycle 2 day 1 and cycle 4 day 1. After peripheral blood was drawn into 8 mL Vacutainer Cell Preparation Tubes, PBMCs were isolated by centrifugation and then cryopreserved.

This clonotype was obtained from a human donor with classical Hodgkin lymphoma. The sequenced sample was peripheral blood mononuclear cells (PBMCs), obtained before the second cycle of nivolumab.

The DNA sequence is TGTGCCTGGAGTCCAGGGTCTGGAAACACCATATATTTT. It translates as CAWSPGSGNTIYF. The chain joins TRBV30 to TRBJ1-3; a tentative D match to TRBD1 spans 5 bases. The germline V gene (reference sequence) supplies CDR1 GTSNPN and CDR2 SVGIG. The CDR3 sequence holds 13 residues, the cysteine and phenylalanine included. Of the read, only the CDR3 DNA is kept; its 39 bases are in frame from base 1. The trim is 2 bases for V and 1 base for J, with a gap of 6 bases between the germline ends.